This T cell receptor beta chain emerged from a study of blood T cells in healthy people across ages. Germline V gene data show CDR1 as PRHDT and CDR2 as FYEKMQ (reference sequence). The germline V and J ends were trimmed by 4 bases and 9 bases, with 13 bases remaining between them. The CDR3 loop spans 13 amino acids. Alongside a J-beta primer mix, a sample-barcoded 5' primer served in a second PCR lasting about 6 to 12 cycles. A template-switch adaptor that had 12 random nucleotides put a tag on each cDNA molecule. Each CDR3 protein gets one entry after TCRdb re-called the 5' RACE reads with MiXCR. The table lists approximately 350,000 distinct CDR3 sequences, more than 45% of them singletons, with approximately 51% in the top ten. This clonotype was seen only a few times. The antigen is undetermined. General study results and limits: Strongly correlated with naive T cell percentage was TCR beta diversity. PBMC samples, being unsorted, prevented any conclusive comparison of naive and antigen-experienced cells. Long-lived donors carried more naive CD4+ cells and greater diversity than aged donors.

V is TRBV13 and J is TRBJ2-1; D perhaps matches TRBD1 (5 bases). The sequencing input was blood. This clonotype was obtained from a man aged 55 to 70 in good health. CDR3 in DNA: TGTGCCAGCAGCTCCGATTGGGGCGGTGAGCAGTTCTTC. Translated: CASSSDWGGEQFF.